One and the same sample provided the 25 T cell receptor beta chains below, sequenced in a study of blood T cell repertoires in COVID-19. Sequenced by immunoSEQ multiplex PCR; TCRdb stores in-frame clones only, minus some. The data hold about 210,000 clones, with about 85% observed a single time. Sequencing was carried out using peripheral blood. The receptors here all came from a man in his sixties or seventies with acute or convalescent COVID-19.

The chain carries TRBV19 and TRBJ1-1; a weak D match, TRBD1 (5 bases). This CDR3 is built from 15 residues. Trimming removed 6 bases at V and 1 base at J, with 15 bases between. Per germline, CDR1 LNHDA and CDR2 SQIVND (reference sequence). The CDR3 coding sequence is TGTGCCAGTAGGATAAGTTCTCAGGGGAACACTGAAGCTTTCTTT. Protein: CASRISSQGNTEAFF.

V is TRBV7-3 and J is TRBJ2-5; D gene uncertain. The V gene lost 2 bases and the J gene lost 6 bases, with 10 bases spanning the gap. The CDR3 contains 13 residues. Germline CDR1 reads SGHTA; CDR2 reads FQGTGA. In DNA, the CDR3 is TGTGCCAGCAGCTTAGGGCAGGAACAGACCCAGTACTTC. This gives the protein CASSLGQEQTQYF.

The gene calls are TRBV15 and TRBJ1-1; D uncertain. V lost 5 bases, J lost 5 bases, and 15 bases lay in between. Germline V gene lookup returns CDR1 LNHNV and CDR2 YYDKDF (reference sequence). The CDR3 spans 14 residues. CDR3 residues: CATSRAFSETEAFF. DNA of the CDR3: TGTGCCACCAGCCGCGCGTTCTCGGAGACTGAAGCTTTCTTT.

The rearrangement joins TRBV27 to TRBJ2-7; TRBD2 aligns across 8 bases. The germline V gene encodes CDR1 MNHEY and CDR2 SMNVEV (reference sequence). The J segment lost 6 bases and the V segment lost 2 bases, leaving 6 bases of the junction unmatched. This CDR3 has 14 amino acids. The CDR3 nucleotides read TGTGCCAGCAGTTTAAGGGGACTAGACCCCGAGCAGTACTTC. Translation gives CASSLRGLDPEQYF.

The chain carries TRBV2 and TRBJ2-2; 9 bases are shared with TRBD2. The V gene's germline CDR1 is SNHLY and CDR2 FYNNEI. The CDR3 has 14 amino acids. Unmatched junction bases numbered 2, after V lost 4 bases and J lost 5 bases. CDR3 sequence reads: CASSGLAGTGELFF. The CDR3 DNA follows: TGTGCCAGCAGTGGGCTAGCGGGAACCGGGGAGCTGTTTTTT.

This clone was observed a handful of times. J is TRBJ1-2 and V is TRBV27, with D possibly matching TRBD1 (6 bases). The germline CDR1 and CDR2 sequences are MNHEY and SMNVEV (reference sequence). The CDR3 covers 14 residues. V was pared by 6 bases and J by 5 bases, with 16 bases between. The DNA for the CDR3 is TGTGCCAGCAGCCCCGGCCCAGGGGCGTATGGCTACACCTTC. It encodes CASSPGPGAYGYTF.

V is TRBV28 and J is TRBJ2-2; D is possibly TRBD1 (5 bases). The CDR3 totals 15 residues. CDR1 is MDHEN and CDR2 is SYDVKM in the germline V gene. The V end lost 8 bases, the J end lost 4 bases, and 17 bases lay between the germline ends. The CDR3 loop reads CASLMSQGGTGELFF. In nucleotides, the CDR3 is TGTGCCAGCCTCATGTCTCAGGGCGGCACCGGGGAGCTGTTTTTT.

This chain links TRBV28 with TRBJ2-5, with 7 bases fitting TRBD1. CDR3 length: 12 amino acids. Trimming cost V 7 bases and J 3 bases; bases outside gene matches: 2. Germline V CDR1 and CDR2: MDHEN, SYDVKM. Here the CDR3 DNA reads TGTGCCAGCAAGGGGGCCAAAGAGACCCAGTACTTC. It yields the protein CASKGAKETQYF. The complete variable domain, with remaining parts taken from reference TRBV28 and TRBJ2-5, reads DVKVTQSSRYLVKRTGEKVFLECVQDMDHENMFWYRQDPGLGLRLIYFSYDVKMKEKGDIPEGYSVSREKKERFSLILESASTNQTSMYLCASKGAKETQYFGPGTRLLVL.

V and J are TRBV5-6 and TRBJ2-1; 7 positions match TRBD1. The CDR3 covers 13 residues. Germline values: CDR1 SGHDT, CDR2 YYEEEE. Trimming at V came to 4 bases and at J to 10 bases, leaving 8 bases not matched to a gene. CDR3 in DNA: TGTGCCAGCAGCAGGGGACAGACCTCGGAGCAGTTCTTC. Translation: CASSRGQTSEQFF.

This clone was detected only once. CDR3 in DNA: TGTGCCAGCAGTTTACTATTAGCGGGAGGGAACATAAATACGCAGTATTTT. Amino acid sequence: CASSLLLAGGNINTQYF. This chain links TRBV27 with TRBJ2-3; the match to TRBD2 covers 11 bases. The V and J ends lost 2 bases and 7 bases, in that order; junction bases with no gene match: 11. This CDR3 comprises 17 residues. Germline values: CDR1 MNHEY, CDR2 SMNVEV (reference sequence).

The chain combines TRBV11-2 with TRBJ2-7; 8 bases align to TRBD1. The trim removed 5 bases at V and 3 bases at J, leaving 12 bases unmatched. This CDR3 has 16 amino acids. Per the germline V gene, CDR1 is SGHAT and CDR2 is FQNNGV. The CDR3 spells CASSPHAWTGNYEQYF. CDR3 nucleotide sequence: TGTGCCAGCAGCCCCCACGCCTGGACAGGGAACTACGAGCAGTACTTC. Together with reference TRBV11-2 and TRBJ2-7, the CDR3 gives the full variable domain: EAGVAQSPRYKIIEKRQSVAFWCNPISGHATLYWYQQILGQGPKLLIQFQNNGVVDDSQLPKDRFSAERLKGVDSTLKIQPAKLEDSAVYLCASSPHAWTGNYEQYFGPGTRLTVT.

The CDR3 region has the DNA TGTGCCAGCAGCCCTGAGACTAGCGGGATTGGCAATGAGCAGTTCTTC. This sequence encodes CASSPETSGIGNEQFF. The chain is built from TRBV11-1 and TRBJ2-1; 11 bases line up with TRBD2. The CDR3 runs 16 residues. V was pared by 5 bases and J by 6 bases, with 9 bases of the junction left unmatched. Per the germline V gene, CDR1 is SGHAT and CDR2 is FQDESV (reference sequence).

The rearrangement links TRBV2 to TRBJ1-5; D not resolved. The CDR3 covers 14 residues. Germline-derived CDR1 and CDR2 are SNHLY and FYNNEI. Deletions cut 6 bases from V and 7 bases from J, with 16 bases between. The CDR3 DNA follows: TGTGCCAGCAGCGGAGGCTCGGTGGGACAGCCCCAGCATTTT. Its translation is CASSGGSVGQPQHF.

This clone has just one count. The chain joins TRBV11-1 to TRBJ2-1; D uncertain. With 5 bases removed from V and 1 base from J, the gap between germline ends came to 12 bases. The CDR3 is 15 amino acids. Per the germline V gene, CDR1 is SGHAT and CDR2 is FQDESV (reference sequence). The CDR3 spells CASSPFVVSYNEQFF. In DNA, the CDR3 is TGTGCCAGCAGCCCGTTTGTAGTATCCTACAATGAGCAGTTCTTC.

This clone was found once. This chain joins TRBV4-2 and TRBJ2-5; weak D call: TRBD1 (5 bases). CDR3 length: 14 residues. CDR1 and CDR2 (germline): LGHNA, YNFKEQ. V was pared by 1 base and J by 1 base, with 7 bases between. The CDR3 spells CASSQGTSQETQYF. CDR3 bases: TGTGCCAGCAGCCAAGGGACAAGCCAAGAGACCCAGTACTTC.

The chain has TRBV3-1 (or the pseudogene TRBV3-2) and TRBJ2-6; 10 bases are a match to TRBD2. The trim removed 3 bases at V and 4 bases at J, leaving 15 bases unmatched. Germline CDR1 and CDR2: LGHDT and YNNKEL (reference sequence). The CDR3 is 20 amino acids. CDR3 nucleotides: TGTGCCAGCAGCCATATTACTAGCGGGGCCCTCCCCCTCGGGGCCAACGTCCTGACTTTC. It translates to CASSHITSGALPLGANVLTF.

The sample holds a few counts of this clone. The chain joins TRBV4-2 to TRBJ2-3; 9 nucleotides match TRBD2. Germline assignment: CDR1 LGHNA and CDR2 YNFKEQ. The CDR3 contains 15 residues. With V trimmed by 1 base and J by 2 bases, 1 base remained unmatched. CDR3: CASSQGGRDTDTQYF. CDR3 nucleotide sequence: TGTGCCAGCAGCCAAGGCGGGAGGGACACAGATACGCAGTATTTT.

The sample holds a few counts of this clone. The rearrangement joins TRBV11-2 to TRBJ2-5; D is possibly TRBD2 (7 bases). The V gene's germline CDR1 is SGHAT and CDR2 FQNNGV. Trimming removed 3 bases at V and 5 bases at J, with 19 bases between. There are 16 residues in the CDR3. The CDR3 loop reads CASSLGASGWSETQYF. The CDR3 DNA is TGTGCCAGCAGCTTGGGGGCTAGCGGATGGTCTGAGACCCAGTACTTC.

The CDR3 reads CASSSGLGSGELFF. The DNA for the CDR3 is TGTGCCAGCAGCTCAGGACTAGGTTCCGGGGAGCTGTTTTTT. The rearrangement joins TRBV5-8 to TRBJ2-2; 7 bases fit TRBD2. With 3 bases clipped from V and 6 bases from J, the junction kept 5 bases outside the gene matches. CDR3 length: 14 residues. Germline V lookup: CDR1 SGHTS, CDR2 YDEGEE.

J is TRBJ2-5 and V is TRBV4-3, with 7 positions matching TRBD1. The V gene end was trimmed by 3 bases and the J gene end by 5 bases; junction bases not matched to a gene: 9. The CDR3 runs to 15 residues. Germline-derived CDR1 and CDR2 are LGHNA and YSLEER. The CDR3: CASSHAHRGGETQYF. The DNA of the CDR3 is TGCGCCAGCAGCCATGCCCACAGGGGTGGGGAGACCCAGTACTTC.

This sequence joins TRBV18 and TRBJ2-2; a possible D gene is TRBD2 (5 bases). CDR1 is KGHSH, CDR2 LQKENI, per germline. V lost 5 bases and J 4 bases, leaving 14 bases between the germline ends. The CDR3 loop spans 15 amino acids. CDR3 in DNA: TGTGCCAGCTCAATCAATGGACTGAGCACCGGGGAGCTGTTTTTT. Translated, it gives CASSINGLSTGELFF.

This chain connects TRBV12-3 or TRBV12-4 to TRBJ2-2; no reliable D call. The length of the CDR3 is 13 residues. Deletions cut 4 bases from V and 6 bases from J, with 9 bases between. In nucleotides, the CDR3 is TGTGCCAGCAGTTCATACTCCTCCGGGGAGCTGTTTTTT. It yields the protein CASSSYSSGELFF.

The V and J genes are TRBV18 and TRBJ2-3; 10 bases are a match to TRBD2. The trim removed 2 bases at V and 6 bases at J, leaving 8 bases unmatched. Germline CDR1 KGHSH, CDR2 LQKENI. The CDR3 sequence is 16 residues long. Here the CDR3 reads CASSPLLAGAGDTQYF. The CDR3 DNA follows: TGTGCCAGCTCACCATTGCTAGCGGGAGCAGGGGATACGCAGTATTTT.

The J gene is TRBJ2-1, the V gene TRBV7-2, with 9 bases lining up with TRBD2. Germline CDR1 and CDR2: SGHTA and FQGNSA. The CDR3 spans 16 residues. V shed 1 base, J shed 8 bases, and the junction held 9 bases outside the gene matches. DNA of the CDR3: TGTGCCAGCAGCTTAGTTAGTGCTAGCGGGGCTCATGAGCAGTTCTTC. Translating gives CASSLVSASGAHEQFF. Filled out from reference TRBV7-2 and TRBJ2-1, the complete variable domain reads GAGVSQSPSNKVTEKGKDVELRCDPISGHTALYWYRQSLGQGLEFLIYFQGNSAPDKSGLPSDRFSAERTGGSVSTLTIQRTQQEDSAVYLCASSLVSASGAHEQFFGPGTRLTVL.

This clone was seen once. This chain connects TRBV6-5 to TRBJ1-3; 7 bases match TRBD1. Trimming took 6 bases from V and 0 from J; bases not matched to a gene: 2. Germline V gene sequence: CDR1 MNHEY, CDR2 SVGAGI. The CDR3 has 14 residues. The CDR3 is CASSRGSSGNTIYF. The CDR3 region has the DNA TGTGCCAGCAGCAGGGGGAGCTCTGGAAACACCATATATTTT.